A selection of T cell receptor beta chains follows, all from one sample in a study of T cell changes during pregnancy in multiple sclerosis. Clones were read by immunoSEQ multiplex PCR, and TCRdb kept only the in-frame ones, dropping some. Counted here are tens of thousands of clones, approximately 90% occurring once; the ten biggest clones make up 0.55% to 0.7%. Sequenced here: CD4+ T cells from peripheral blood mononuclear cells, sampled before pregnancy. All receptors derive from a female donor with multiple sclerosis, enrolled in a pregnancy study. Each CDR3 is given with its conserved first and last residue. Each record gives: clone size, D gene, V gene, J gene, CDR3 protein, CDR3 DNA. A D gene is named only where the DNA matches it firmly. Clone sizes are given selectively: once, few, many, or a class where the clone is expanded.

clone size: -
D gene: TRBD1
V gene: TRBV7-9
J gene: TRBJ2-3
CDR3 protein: CASSWGQGAQYF
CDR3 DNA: TGTGCCAGCAGCTGGGGACAGGGGGCGCAGTATTTT

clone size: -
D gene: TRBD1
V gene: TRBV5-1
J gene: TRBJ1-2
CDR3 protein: CASSFYRTGEYGYTF
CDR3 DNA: TGCGCCAGCAGCTTTTATCGGACAGGGGAGTATGGCTACACCTTC

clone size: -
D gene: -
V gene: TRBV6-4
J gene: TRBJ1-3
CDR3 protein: CASSLTDLSGNTIYF
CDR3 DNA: TGTGCCAGCAGTCTTACAGACCTCTCTGGAAACACCATATATTTT

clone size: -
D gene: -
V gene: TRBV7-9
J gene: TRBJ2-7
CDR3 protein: CASSFVRSGQYF
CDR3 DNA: TGTGCCAGCAGCTTCGTACGGTCGGGGCAGTACTTC

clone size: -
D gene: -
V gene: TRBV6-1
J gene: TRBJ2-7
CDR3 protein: CASNLHVQGSYEQYF
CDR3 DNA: TGTGCCAGCAACCTCCATGTGCAGGGGAGCTACGAGCAGTACTTC

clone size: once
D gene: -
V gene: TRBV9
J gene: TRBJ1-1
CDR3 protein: CASSVFMNTEAFF
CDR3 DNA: TGTGCCAGCAGCGTATTTATGAACACTGAAGCTTTCTTT

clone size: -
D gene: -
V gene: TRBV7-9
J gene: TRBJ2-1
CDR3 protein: CASSRPEQFF
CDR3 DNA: TGTGCCAGCAGCCGTCCTGAGCAGTTCTTC

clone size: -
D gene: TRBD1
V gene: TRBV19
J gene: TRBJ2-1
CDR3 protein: CASSISQGLYNEQFF
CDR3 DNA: TGTGCCAGTAGTATTTCACAGGGGCTCTACAATGAGCAGTTCTTC

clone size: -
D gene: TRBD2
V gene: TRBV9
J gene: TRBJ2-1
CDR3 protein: CASSVGLAGWGEQFF
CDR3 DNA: TGTGCCAGCAGCGTAGGGTTAGCGGGGTGGGGTGAGCAGTTCTTC

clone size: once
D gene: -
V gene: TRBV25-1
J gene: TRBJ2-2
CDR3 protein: CASSDPGQITGELFF
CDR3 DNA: TGTGCCAGCAGTGACCCCGGACAGATCACCGGGGAGCTGTTTTTT

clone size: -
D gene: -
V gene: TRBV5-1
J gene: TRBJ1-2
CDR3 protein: CASIIRVLRYGYTF
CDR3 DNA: TGCGCCAGCATCATCCGGGTCCTCCGCTATGGCTACACCTTC

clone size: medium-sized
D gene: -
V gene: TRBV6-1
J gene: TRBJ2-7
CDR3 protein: CASSEARPGEQYF
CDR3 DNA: TGTGCCAGCAGTGAAGCTCGGCCAGGCGAGCAGTACTTC

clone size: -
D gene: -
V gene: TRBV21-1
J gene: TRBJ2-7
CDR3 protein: CASSPRGTESEYF
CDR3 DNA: TGTGCCAGCAGCCCCCGCGGGACAGAGAGCGAGTACTTC

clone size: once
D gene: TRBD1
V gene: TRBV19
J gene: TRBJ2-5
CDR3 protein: CASSMGSGTGEETQYF
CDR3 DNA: TGTGCCAGTAGTATGGGATCCGGGACAGGGGAAGAGACCCAGTACTTC

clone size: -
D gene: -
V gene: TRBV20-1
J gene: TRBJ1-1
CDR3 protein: CSAPAMTEAFF
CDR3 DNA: TGCAGTGCTCCTGCTATGACAGAAGCTTTCTTT

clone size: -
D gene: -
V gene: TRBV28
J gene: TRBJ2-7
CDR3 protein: CASRDFQGLRQYF
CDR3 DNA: TGTGCCAGCAGGGATTTTCAGGGATTGCGGCAGTACTTC

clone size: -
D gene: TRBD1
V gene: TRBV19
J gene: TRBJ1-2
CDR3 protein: CATRTGSFALYGYTF
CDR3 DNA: TGTGCCACTAGGACAGGGTCATTCGCCCTATATGGCTACACCTTC

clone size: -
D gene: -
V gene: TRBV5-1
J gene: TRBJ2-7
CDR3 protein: CASSLALSGYYEQYF
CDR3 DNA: TGCGCCAGCAGCTTGGCCCTTTCCGGGTATTACGAGCAGTACTTC

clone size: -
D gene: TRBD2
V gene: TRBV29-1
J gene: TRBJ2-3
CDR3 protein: CSASLAGGSTDTQYF
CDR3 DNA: TGCAGCGCCTCATTAGCGGGGGGGTCCACAGATACGCAGTATTTT

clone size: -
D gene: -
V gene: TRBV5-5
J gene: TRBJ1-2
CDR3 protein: CASTSSHLNYGYTF
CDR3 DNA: TGTGCCAGCACGTCGAGCCACTTAAACTATGGCTACACCTTC

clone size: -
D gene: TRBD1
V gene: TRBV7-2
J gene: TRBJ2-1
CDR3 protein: CASSYSRTGGEQFF
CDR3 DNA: TGTGCCAGCAGCTACTCACGGACAGGGGGTGAGCAGTTCTTC

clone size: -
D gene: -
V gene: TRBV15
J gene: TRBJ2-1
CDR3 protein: CATSRERGIGEQFF
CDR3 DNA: TGTGCCACCAGCAGAGAGCGCGGAATCGGTGAGCAGTTCTTC

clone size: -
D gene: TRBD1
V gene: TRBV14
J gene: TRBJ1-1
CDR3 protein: CASSHYDRGHRAFF
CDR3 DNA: TGTGCCAGCAGCCATTATGACAGGGGGCATAGAGCTTTCTTT

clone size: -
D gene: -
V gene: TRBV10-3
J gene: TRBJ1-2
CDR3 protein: CAISELGQSYGYTF
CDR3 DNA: TGTGCCATCAGTGAGTTGGGGCAGAGCTATGGCTACACCTTC

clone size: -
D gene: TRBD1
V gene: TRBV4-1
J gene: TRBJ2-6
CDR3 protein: CASSHQTGDRANVLTF
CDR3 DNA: TGCGCCAGCAGCCACCAAACAGGGGATAGGGCCAACGTCCTGACTTTC

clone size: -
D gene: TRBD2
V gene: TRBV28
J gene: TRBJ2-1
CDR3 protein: CASSLGASGGVINEQFF
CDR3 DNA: TGTGCCAGCAGTTTAGGGGCTAGCGGGGGAGTGATAAATGAGCAGTTCTTC

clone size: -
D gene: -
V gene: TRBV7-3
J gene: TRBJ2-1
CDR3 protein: CASSLLAGRNNEQFF
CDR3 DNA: TGTGCCAGCAGCTTACTGGCGGGGAGGAACAATGAGCAGTTCTTC

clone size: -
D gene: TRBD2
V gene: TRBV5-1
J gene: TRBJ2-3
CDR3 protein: CASSLFLRGGPDTQYF
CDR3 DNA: TGCGCCAGCAGCTTGTTCTTGCGGGGGGGCCCGGATACGCAGTATTTT

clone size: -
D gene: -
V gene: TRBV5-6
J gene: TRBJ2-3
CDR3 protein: CASSSNLVTSRIPDTQYF
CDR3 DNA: TGTGCCAGCAGCTCGAACTTAGTGACCTCTAGGATTCCAGATACGCAGTATTTT

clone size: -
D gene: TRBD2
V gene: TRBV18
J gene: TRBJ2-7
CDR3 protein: CASSPAGTSGGFYEQYF
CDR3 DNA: TGTGCCAGCTCACCTGCCGGGACTAGCGGGGGTTTCTACGAGCAGTACTTC

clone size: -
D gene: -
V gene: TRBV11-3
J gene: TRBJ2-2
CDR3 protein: CASSYRGGTGELFF
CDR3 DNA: TGTGCCAGCAGCTACCGGGGTGGCACCGGGGAGCTGTTTTTT

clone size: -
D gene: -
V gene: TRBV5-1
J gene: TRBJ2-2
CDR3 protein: CASSLGAGTGELFF
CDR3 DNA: TGCGCCAGCAGCTTGGGGGCGGGGACCGGGGAGCTGTTTTTT

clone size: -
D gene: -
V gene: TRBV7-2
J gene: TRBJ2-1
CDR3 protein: CASSFQRGGGEQFF
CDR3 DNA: TGTGCCAGCAGCTTCCAGCGAGGGGGGGGTGAGCAGTTCTTC

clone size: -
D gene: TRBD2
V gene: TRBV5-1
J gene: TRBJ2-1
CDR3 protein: CASSLALGGGADNEQFF
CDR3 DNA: TGCGCCAGCAGCTTGGCGCTCGGCGGGGGGGCCGACAATGAGCAGTTCTTC

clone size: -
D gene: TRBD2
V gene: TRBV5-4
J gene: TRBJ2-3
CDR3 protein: CASSTGGAEADTQYF
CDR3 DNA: TGTGCCAGCAGCACCGGGGGGGCCGAGGCAGATACGCAGTATTTT

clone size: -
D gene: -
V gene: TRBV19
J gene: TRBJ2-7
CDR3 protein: CASRPNPGIKDEQYF
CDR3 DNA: TGTGCCAGTAGGCCGAACCCGGGGATTAAGGACGAGCAGTACTTC

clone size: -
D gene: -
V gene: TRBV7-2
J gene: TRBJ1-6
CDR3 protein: CASSLGAGYSPLHF
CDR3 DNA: TGTGCCAGCAGCTTAGGGGCAGGGTATTCACCCCTCCACTTT

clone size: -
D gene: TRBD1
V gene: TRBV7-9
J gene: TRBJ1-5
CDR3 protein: CASSPWGQGPKAHF
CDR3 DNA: TGTGCCAGCAGCCCTTGGGGACAGGGGCCGAAAGCGCATTTT

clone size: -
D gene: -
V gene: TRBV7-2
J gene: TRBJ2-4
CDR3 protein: CASSPGKGYHDYQNIQYF
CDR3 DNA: TGTGCCAGCAGCCCCGGGAAGGGTTATCACGACTATCAAAACATTCAGTACTTC

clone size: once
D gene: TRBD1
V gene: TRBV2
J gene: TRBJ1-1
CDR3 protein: CASSGQANTEAFF
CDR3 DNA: TGTGCCTCATCGGGACAGGCGAACACTGAAGCTTTCTTT

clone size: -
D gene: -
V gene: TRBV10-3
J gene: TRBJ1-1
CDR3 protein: CAIRQMGASTEAFF
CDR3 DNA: TGTGCCATCAGGCAGATGGGGGCCAGCACTGAAGCTTTCTTT

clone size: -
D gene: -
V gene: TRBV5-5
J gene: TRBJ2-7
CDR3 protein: CASRVLGGGNEQYF
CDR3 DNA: TGTGCCAGCAGGGTTCTGGGGGGTGGGAACGAGCAGTACTTC

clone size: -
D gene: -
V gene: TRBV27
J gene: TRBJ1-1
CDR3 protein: CASSLRGTLPNTEAFF
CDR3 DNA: TGTGCCAGCAGTTTAAGAGGCACCCTGCCGAACACTGAAGCTTTCTTT

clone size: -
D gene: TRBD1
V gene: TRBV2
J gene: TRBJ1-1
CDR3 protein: CASRDRGLPTEAFF
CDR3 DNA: TGTGCCAGCAGAGACAGGGGACTTCCCACTGAAGCTTTCTTT

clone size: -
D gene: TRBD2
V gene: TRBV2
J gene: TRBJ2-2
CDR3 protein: CASQAERGGVGTGELFF
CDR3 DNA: TGTGCCAGCCAAGCAGAGCGGGGGGGCGTTGGCACCGGGGAGCTGTTTTTT

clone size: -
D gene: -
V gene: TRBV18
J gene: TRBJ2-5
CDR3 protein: CASSPPGSGQETQYF
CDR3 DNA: TGTGCCAGCTCACCCCCAGGTAGCGGCCAAGAGACCCAGTACTTC